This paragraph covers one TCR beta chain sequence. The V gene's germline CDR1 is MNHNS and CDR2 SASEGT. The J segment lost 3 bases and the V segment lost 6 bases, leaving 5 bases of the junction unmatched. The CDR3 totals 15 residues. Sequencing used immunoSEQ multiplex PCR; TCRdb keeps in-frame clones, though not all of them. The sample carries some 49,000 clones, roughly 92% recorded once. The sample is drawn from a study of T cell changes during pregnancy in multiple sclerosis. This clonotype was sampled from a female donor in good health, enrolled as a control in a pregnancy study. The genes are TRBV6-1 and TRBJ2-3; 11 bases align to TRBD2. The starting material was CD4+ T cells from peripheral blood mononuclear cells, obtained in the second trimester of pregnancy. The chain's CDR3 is CASRVAGGRTDTQYF. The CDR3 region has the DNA TGTGCCAGCAGAGTAGCGGGGGGGAGAACAGATACGCAGTATTTT.